Here is one TCR beta chain with its context. Its antigen is unidentified. These data belong to a study of PD-L1 blockade in urothelial cancer. Background on the study: About 90% of the 29 patients were men with bladder-origin urothelial cancer. Whole-study results and caveats: Better survival was forecast by a pretreatment blood TCR clonality below the median.

Germline V gives CDR1 SGHVS, CDR2 FQNEAQ. This CDR3 comprises 15 residues. V dropped 3 bases and J dropped 0 bases, with 12 bases sitting between them. This sample's time point: pretreatment peripheral blood. Patients suffered from locally advanced or metastatic urothelial carcinoma. TCR analog templates of synthetic origin were spiked into each PCR. The data were produced by immunoSEQ multiplex PCR, yet TCRdb's version contains in-frame clones alone and is incomplete. The top ten clones hold over 4% of a sample with about 74,000 clones, 75% to 90% of them seen once. The clonotype comes from a man aged 65 to 85 with urothelial cancer. The rearrangement links TRBV7-8 to TRBJ2-7; TRBD2 is a possible D gene (6 bases). Here the sequenced sample was PBMCs, taken around atezolizumab (anti-PD-L1) treatment. The CDR3 DNA sequence: TGTGCCAGCAGCTTCAGGCGGGACCACTCCTACGAGCAGTACTTC. Translating gives CASSFRRDHSYEQYF.